Listed here is a single T cell receptor (beta chain). Its target is not known. Assay: immunoSEQ multiplex PCR; the TCRdb copy retains only in-frame clones and omits some. Of about 50,000 clones detected, more than 85% appear once; the ten largest clones hold around 17%. Germline trimming cut 4 bases from V and 9 bases from J; bases unmatched to any gene: 5. In germline, CDR1 is MNHNS, CDR2 SASEGT. This CDR3 region has 14 residues. This entry is derived from a study of lymphopenia after photon versus proton radiotherapy. Study conclusions and caveats: Proton therapy kept repertoires fairly stable, unlike photons, which gained effector/memory cells. Oligoclonal CD8+ Temra expansion after nadir drove photon patients' diversity drop. Post-nadir TCR diversity decline inversely tracked overall survival among those who died.

This chain joins TRBV6-1 and TRBJ2-1, with 11 positions matching TRBD2. The sample was peripheral blood, taken from a patient treated with photon-based radiotherapy. This clonotype was obtained from a middle-aged woman with cholangiocarcinoma. The chain's CDR3 is CASSVWTSGLEQFF. The CDR3 DNA is TGTGCCAGCAGTGTTTGGACTAGCGGGCTTGAGCAGTTCTTC.